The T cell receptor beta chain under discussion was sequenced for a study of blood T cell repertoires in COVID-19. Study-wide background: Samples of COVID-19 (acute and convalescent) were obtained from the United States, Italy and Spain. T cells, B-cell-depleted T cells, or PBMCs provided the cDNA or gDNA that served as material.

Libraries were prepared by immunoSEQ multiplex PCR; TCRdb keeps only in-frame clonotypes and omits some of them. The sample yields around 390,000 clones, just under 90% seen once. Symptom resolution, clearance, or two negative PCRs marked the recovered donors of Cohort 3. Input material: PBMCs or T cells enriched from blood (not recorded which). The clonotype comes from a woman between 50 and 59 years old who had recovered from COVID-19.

The DNA for the CDR3 is TGTGCCTGGAGTGTACTAGATACGCAGTATTTT. It specifies CAWSVLDTQYF. V is TRBV30 and J is TRBJ2-3; D remains ambiguous. Germline V lookup: CDR1 GTSNPN, CDR2 SVGIG (reference sequence). With 0 bases removed from V and 5 bases from J, the gap between germline ends came to 3 bases. The CDR3 loop spans 11 amino acids.